Following are 18 T cell receptor beta chains from one sample sequenced in a study of blood T cells in healthy people across ages (dated by TCRdb to the mid-2010s). Preparation of the library involved 5' RACE. Sequenced on an Illumina HiSeq 2500. A second 7 to 11 cycle PCR used a sample-barcoded 5' primer and a J-beta primer mix. Clones were called with MiXCR by TCRdb after fastp trimmed the public reads at Q25, and only in-frame beta chains were retained. Rows are unified per CDR3 protein, each entry keeping the most common DNA and genes. For this sample there are fewer than 900,000 distinct CDR3 sequences; approximately 39% appear just once. The ten largest clones represent under 25% of the sample. Source material: blood. Receptors were obtained from a woman in her fifties or sixties in good health.

This rearrangement joins TRBV15 to TRBJ2-7; 9 positions match TRBD1. This CDR3 is built from 14 residues. Trimming removed 5 bases from V and 2 bases from J; junction bases left unmatched: 4. Germline-derived CDR1 and CDR2 are LNHNV and YYDKDF (reference sequence). CDR3 residues: CATSETGGTYEQYF. CDR3 nucleotides: TGTGCCACCAGCGAGACAGGGGGAACCTACGAGCAGTACTTC.

This clonotype was seen a few times. Mismatch with germline at one junction end may stem from a read error. The V gene is TRBV20-1, the J gene TRBJ2-7; D is unresolved. CDR1 and CDR2 from the germline V gene are DFQATT and SNEGSKA (reference sequence). CDR3 size: 13 residues. CDR3 sequence reads: CSATFTSSHEQYF. The CDR3 DNA sequence: TGCAGTGCCACTTTTACGAGCTCCCACGAGCAGTACTTC.

The chain couples TRBV12-5 to TRBJ1-2; possible D gene TRBD1, 5 bases. V dropped 0 bases and J dropped 7 bases, with 21 bases sitting between them. The CDR3 has 17 amino acids. In germline, CDR1 is LGHNT, CDR2 FRNRAP. This CDR3 is CASGLVLLSGGAGGYTF. The CDR3 coding sequence is TGTGCTAGTGGTTTGGTACTGCTGTCTGGAGGGGCCGGTGGCTACACCTTC.

The chain couples TRBV28 to TRBJ1-2, with 11 bases matching TRBD1. V trimming: 6 bases; J trimming: 8 bases; junction bases outside the gene matches: 11. The germline V gene encodes CDR1 MDHEN and CDR2 SYDVKM. This CDR3 has 15 residues. CDR3 in DNA: TGTGCCAGCAGGAGACCGGGACAGGGGGTCGGCGGCTACACCTTC. It encodes CASRRPGQGVGGYTF.

V and J are TRBV7-3 and TRBJ1-4, with 8 bases lining up with TRBD1. This CDR3 spans 13 amino acids. Germline assignment: CDR1 SGHTA and CDR2 FQGTGA. V shed 5 bases and J 8 bases; nucleotides not matched to a gene: 4. The DNA of the CDR3 is TGTGCCAGCAGCGGAAACAGGGGGGAAAAACTGTTTTTT. It encodes CASSGNRGEKLFF. The full variable domain, with the rest looked up from reference TRBV7-3 and TRBJ1-4, is GAGVSQTPSNKVTEKGKYVELRCDPISGHTALYWYRQSLGQGPEFLIYFQGTGAADDSGLPNDRFFAVRPEGSVSTLKIQRTERGDSAVYLCASSGNRGEKLFFGSGTQLSVL.

This clonotype was observed once. A much bigger clone sits one base away, suggesting this may be a read error. The chain couples TRBV7-2 to TRBJ1-2; D is unclear. Germline CDR1 is SGHTA and CDR2 is FQGNSA. This CDR3 is built from 13 residues. The CDR3 protein is CANSVTELYGYTF. DNA for the CDR3: TGTGCCAACAGCGTTACAGAGCTCTATGGCTACACCTTC. Variable domain in full (rest from reference TRBV7-2 and TRBJ1-2): GAGVSQSPSNKVTEKGKDVELRCDPISGHTALYWYRQSLGQGLEFLIYFQGNSAPDKSGLPSDRFSAERTGGSVSTLTIQRTQQEDSAVYLCANSVTELYGYTFGSGTRLTVV.

This clonotype was detected a few times. This chain connects TRBV7-2 to TRBJ2-5; TRBD1 or TRBD2 may be the D gene (5 bases each). The ends were cut back, 5 bases at V and 3 bases at J, with 16 bases in the middle. The CDR3 has 15 residues. The V gene's germline CDR1 is SGHTA and CDR2 FQGNSA. CDR3 bases: TGTGCCAGCAGCCGGGGCTATATAGGGAAAGAGACCCAGTACTTC. It translates to CASSRGYIGKETQYF.

The rearrangement uses TRBV12-3 or TRBV12-4 and TRBJ2-5, with D perhaps assigned TRBD1 or TRBD2 (6 bases each). Trimming took 6 bases from V and 4 from J, leaving 18 bases between them. There are 15 residues in the CDR3. The CDR3 coding sequence is TGTGCCAGCAGGCGGGACACTTACTCCTCAGAGACCCAGTACTTC. Translation gives CASRRDTYSSETQYF.

There are a few counts of this clonotype. The rearrangement joins TRBV7-9 to TRBJ1-2; D gene unclear. The CDR3 extends over 13 amino acids. Germline V CDR1 and CDR2: SEHNR, FQNEAQ (reference sequence). Trimming took off 1 base at V and 7 bases at J, with 10 bases between the two ends. This chain's CDR3 is CASSLEGPTGYTF. As DNA, the CDR3 is TGTGCCAGCAGCTTAGAAGGGCCCACTGGCTACACCTTC.

The rearrangement joins TRBV12-3 or TRBV12-4 to TRBJ2-7; 9 bases agree with TRBD2. This CDR3 contains 14 residues. J lost 4 bases, V lost 6 bases, and 7 bases had no gene match. The CDR3 here is CASRRGGGVYEQYF. The CDR3, as DNA: TGTGCCAGCAGGCGCGGGGGGGGAGTATACGAGCAGTACTTC.

There are a few counts of this clonotype. The chain has TRBV7-6 and TRBJ1-4, with D possibly TRBD1 on 6 matching bases. Germline CDR1 SGHVS, CDR2 FNYEAQ. This CDR3 comprises 15 residues. V was cut by 1 base and J by 7 bases, with 13 bases left in between. The DNA of the CDR3 is TGTGCCAGCAGCTTAGTGACCGGGACACCTGAAAAACTGTTTTTT. This encodes CASSLVTGTPEKLFF.

The sample holds many counts of this clonotype. J is TRBJ2-7 and V is TRBV7-9; D uncertain. This CDR3 has 14 amino acids. The germline V and J ends were trimmed by 1 base and 2 bases, with 9 bases remaining between them. CDR1 is SEHNR, CDR2 FQNEAQ, per germline (reference sequence). CDR3 nucleotides: TGTGCCAGCAGCTTAGGGCAGGAGACCTACGAGCAGTACTTC. Encoded protein: CASSLGQETYEQYF. The complete variable domain, with remaining parts taken from reference TRBV7-9 and TRBJ2-7, reads DTGVSQNPRHKITKRGQNVTFRCDPISEHNRLYWYRQTLGQGPEFLTYFQNEAQLEKSRLLSDRFSAERPKGSFSTLEIQRTEQGDSAMYLCASSLGQETYEQYFGPGTRLTVT.

A note on this clonotype: A much larger clone lies a single base off, so this may be a read error. The chain recombines TRBV7-2 with TRBJ2-5; 13 positions agree with TRBD2. CDR3 size: 17 residues. CDR1 and CDR2 from the germline V gene are SGHTA and FQGNSA. CDR3 in amino acids: CVSRQLAGGPGQETQYF. CDR3 in DNA: TGTGTCAGCAGGCAACTAGCGGGAGGGCCGGGGCAAGAGACCCAGTACTTC.

As for this clonotype: This may be a read error: a much more frequent sequence differs by one nucleotide. J is TRBJ2-4 and V is TRBV4-2, with D perhaps assigned TRBD1 or TRBD2 (5 bases each). The J call may be wrong; the DNA end is better matched by TRBJ2-7. Germline CDR1 reads LGHNA; CDR2 reads YNFKEQ. The CDR3 has 17 amino acids. DNA for the CDR3: TGTGCCAGCAGCCAAGACCCTGGAGAGGGGAACTACTGCGAGCAGTACTTC. Protein: CASSQDPGEGNYCEQYF.

This clonotype was picked up a small number of times. V and J are TRBV12-3 or TRBV12-4 and TRBJ2-1, with TRBD2 identical over 11 bases. CDR3 length: 15 residues. The junction had 10 bases not matched to a gene; V was cut back by 5 bases and J by 10 bases. In DNA form, the CDR3 reads TGTGCCAGCAGTGGGGAATCGACTAGCGGGAAAGAGCAGTTCTTC. This codes for CASSGESTSGKEQFF.

This clonotype was seen a handful of times. The chain employs TRBV10-3 and TRBJ2-3; 10 bases align to TRBD2. Germline V gives CDR1 ENHRY, CDR2 SYGVKD. Trimming at V came to 2 bases and at J to 6 bases, leaving 8 bases not matched to a gene. CDR3 length: 16 amino acids. The CDR3 sequence: CAISEPSGRGTDTQYF. The CDR3 nucleotides are TGTGCCATCAGTGAGCCCAGCGGGAGGGGGACGGATACGCAGTATTTT.

The chain recombines TRBV7-9 with TRBJ1-4; D not certain. The CDR3 is 12 amino acids. Deletions cut 5 bases from V and 5 bases from J, with 6 bases between. Germline CDR1 reads SEHNR; CDR2 reads FQNEAQ (reference sequence). For the CDR3, the DNA is TGTGCCAGCAGCGCAAGGAATGAAAAACTGTTTTTT. Its translation is CASSARNEKLFF.

There are many counts of this clonotype. CDR3 bases: TGTGCCAGCGGGACAAGCCACACAGATACGCAGTATTTT. Its translation: CASGTSHTDTQYF. The chain is built from TRBV12-3 or TRBV12-4 and TRBJ2-3; possibly TRBD1 for D (6 bases). The CDR3 is 13 residues long. The V and J ends lost 8 bases and 2 bases respectively, with 11 bases between them.